The source of this TCR beta chain is a study of CD8 T cells in ankylosing spondylitis. Regarding the study as a whole: Blood from ankylosing spondylitis patients appeared to carry a characteristic roughly eight-variant TCR beta motif. Disease-linked clones, CD8+, were relatively rare in peripheral blood.

The CDR3 runs 15 residues. The V segment lost 0 bases and the J segment 1 base; nucleotides outside the gene matches: 3. In germline, CDR1 is MNHEY, CDR2 SMNVEV (reference sequence). In the case of this clonotype: Antigen specificity is unknown.

Construction of TCR beta libraries was performed using quantitative 5'-RACE with molecular barcodes. From the 5' RACE reads, TCRdb called clonotypes with MiXCR, one entry per CDR3 protein. The table has about 310,000 distinct CDR3 sequences, around 21% seen once. This chain links TRBV27 with TRBJ2-7; TRBD2 aligns across 7 bases. The sample consisted of blood, either unsorted or a sorted T cell fraction (not recorded which). The TCR originated in a female donor with ankylosing spondylitis or in good health (not recorded which). In DNA, the CDR3 is TGTGCCAGCAGTTTATCGCGGGACTATTCCTACGAGCAGTACTTC. Translated, it gives CASSLSRDYSYEQYF.